A selection of T cell receptor beta chains follows, all from one sample in a study of neoadjuvant nivolumab and ipilimumab in lung cancer. Assay: immunoSEQ multiplex PCR; the TCRdb copy retains only in-frame clones and omits some. Altogether approximately 4,900 clones are present, 91% being singletons, with the ten largest covering about 3%. This specimen was blood, taken after neoadjuvant nivolumab, alone or with ipilimumab, at or shortly before surgery. The receptor source for this set is an adult with non-small cell lung cancer. Some clones in this sample may be carry-over from other donors' samples. Each CDR3 is given with its conserved first and last residue.

v_gene	CDR3aa
TRBV2	CASSVEASQNEQFF
TRBV19	CASSPASSYEQYF
TRBV6-1	CASSEGLAGASTDTQYF
TRBV7-2	CAVRLAGYNEQFF
TRBV19	CASSIEGNQPQHF
TRBV4-1	CASSQDYSSSYNEQFF
TRBV5-1	CASSLNRDRSSYEQYF
TRBV5-4	CASSPGTSGSKSRSEQFF
TRBV30	CAWSSASLVGETQYF
TRBV10-3	CAIEGGDSVFLF
TRBV19	CASRKGDGNQPQHF
TRBV4-3	CASSQDRAQLDTQYF
TRBV14	CASSPLAGFGSYNEQFF
TRBV7-9	CASSLDRSAKNIQYF
TRBV19	CASSMGGLAAYEQYF
TRBV10-2	CASSSEYEQYF
TRBV7-9	CAPQGKPGTGELFF
TRBV7-2	CASSPDYRNNEQFF
TRBV18	CASSPPNSGRLSEQYF
TRBV11-1	CASNPDGGRDTGELFF
TRBV30	CAWKFGGANPYEQYF
TRBV7-9	CASSPPTGGVHNEQFF
TRBV19	CASSMWGIEQFF
TRBV7-8	CASSLGRSELYGYTF
TRBV27	CASSLGAGSGNTIYF
TRBV5-1	CASSVPGGSDEQYF
TRBV18	CASSLKTGNTEAFF
TRBV11-3	CASSLARAPAGELFF
TRBV9	CASSGSGKSSYEQYF
TRBV6-5	CASSSLGEQYF
TRBV25-1	CASSDGSRQGGYEQYF
TRBV11-3	CASSLERSSYNEQFF
TRBV5-4	CASSATGVFSGNTIYF
TRBV6-1	CASRTGTATYEQYF
TRBV19	CASSIRPTDTQYF
TRBV11-1	CASRGVGGEAFF
TRBV10-1	CASSAADRGETQYF
TRBV25-1	CASSAQQYGYTF
TRBV7-2	CASSLSSGGGSNYGYTF
TRBV30	CAWSADSQETQYF
TRBV7-2	CASSTGLVTSYF
TRBV6-1	CASSSLAGGETQYF
TRBV2	CASSQRDGRGYTF
TRBV6-5	CASAGQGQETQYF
TRBV5-1	CASSQTSGLNTGELFF
TRBV9	CASSARQGGTDTQYF
TRBV4-3	CASSQTVEAGETQYF
TRBV4-3	CASSQDLAGSYNEQFF
TRBV5-6	CASSEKNTEAFF
TRBV5-4	CASSISNGYTF
TRBV5-7	CASSCRVRATQYF
TRBV7-9	CASSLSNRGNTEAFF
TRBV7-9	CASSLAGTYNEQFF
TRBV7-9	CASSSPGRNLAVDEQFF
TRBV6-5	CASIRDSLGDEQFF
TRBV7-3	CASSRGLPYNEQFF
TRBV6-6	CASSNRLAGEVGELFF
TRBV18	CASSPLAGGLNEQFF
TRBV18	CASSPPSSYNEQFF